This T cell receptor (beta chain) comes out of a study of blood T cell repertoires in COVID-19. Study background: Some COVID-19 samples were acute and others convalescent; all came from the United States, Italy and Spain. Nucleic acid was either cDNA or gDNA, and it came from T cells, B-cell-depleted T cells, or PBMCs.

V was trimmed by 7 bases and J by 4 bases, leaving 18 bases between them. This CDR3 is 15 amino acids long. CDR1 is MRHNA and CDR2 is SNTAGT in the germline V gene. How the authors handled the data: Estimated nucleated cell counts came from reference gene primer amplification. This table comes from immunoSEQ multiplex PCR, and its TCRdb copy is limited to in-frame clones, with some not included. The V and J calls and clone size were taken over from that table, and D and trimming were inferred from the DNA. The repertoire holds under 85,000 clones, with 83% as singletons. The sample consisted of peripheral blood. The clonotype originates from a man at least 80 years old with active or convalescent COVID-19. The chain employs TRBV6-4 and TRBJ2-3; D may be TRBD1 (6 bases). The CDR3 nucleotides are TGTGCCAGCAATACACGGTCAGGGGTTGCAGATACGCAGTATTTT. Protein product: CASNTRSGVADTQYF.